Shown below are 15 T cell receptor beta chains from a single sample sequenced in a study of synovial regulatory T cells in juvenile arthritis. Sequenced by immunoSEQ multiplex PCR; TCRdb stores in-frame clones only, minus some. This listing includes 7,500 to 10,000 clones. Sequences were obtained from Treg cells from blood. Subset defined: remaining (HLA-DR-negative) circulating blood Treg cells. These receptors were obtained from a donor aged 2 to 35 with juvenile idiopathic arthritis.

This chain links TRBV19 with TRBJ2-1; TCRdb calls TRBD2, which cannot be checked without DNA. The CDR3 runs to 15 residues. Only the protein is available. Germline assignment: CDR1 LNHDA and CDR2 SQIVND (reference sequence). The CDR3 sequence is CASSIDWTINNEQFF.

The chain employs TRBV5-4 and TRBJ2-7; TCRdb picks TRBD2, but there is no DNA to check that call. Germline V gene lookup returns CDR1 SGHNT and CDR2 YYREEE (reference sequence). The CDR3 runs to 17 residues. No DNA has been recorded. The CDR3 here is CASSSAPGLAGGYEQYF.

The rearrangement uses TRBV11-2 and TRBJ2-2. This CDR3 spans 11 amino acids. The DNA is not on file. The V gene's germline CDR1 is SGHAT and CDR2 FQNNGV. CDR3 sequence reads: CASSLARELFF.

The chain links TRBV10-3 to TRBJ1-5; TCRdb designates TRBD1, a call that cannot be tested without DNA. The CDR3 is 18 residues long. DNA is not on record. Germline lookup yields CDR1 ENHRY and CDR2 SYGVKD. This chain's CDR3 is CAISDRDRADYGNQPQHF.

The chain combines TRBV10-3 with TRBJ2-7; the TRBD1 assignment by TCRdb is unverifiable without DNA. The CDR3 extends over 17 amino acids. There is no recorded DNA. Germline V lookup: CDR1 ENHRY, CDR2 SYGVKD. The CDR3 spells CAISAFSKDRANYEQYF.

The rearrangement uses TRBV19 and TRBJ1-2. The germline V gene has CDR1 LNHDA and CDR2 SQIVND (reference sequence). The CDR3 is 12 residues long. No DNA is given. The CDR3 loop is CASMGGTYGYTF. The complete variable domain, with remaining parts taken from reference TRBV19 and TRBJ1-2, reads DGGITQSPKYLFRKEGQNVTLSCEQNLNHDAMYWYRQDPGQGLRLIYYSQIVNDFQKGDIAEGYSVSREKKESFPLTVTSAQKNPTAFYLCASMGGTYGYTFGSGTRLTVV.

The chain uses TRBV15 and TRBJ1-3; TCRdb designates TRBD1, a call that cannot be tested without DNA. Germline-derived CDR1 and CDR2 are LNHNV and YYDKDF (reference sequence). This CDR3 contains 15 residues. No DNA sequence is on record. The CDR3 loop reads CATSRDLGQANTIYF.

The V call is TRBV6-1, the J call TRBJ2-7. The CDR3 extends over 14 amino acids. No DNA has been recorded. Germline lookup yields CDR1 MNHNS and CDR2 SASEGT. The CDR3 loop reads CASRGGRSSYEQYF.

The chain is built from TRBV6-5 and TRBJ2-7; TCRdb reports TRBD2, a call that lacks DNA to check it against. From germline, CDR1 is MNHEY and CDR2 SVGAGI. The CDR3 extends over 15 amino acids. No DNA was logged. The CDR3 reads CASSYFQGLGYEQYF.

This rearrangement joins TRBV10-3 to TRBJ2-2; lacking DNA, the TRBD2 call made by TCRdb goes unchecked. This CDR3 contains 13 residues. The DNA is not on file. CDR1 is ENHRY and CDR2 is SYGVKD in the germline V gene. CDR3 loop: CAASGRRTGELFF.

V gene TRBV5-4 combines with J gene TRBJ1-1. Germline assignment: CDR1 SGHNT and CDR2 YYREEE (reference sequence). The CDR3 has 18 residues. No DNA is recorded. The CDR3 reads CASSNGPRAGSVNTEAFF.

The chain combines TRBV10-3 with TRBJ1-5. The CDR3 has 14 amino acids. No nucleotide data were recorded. CDR1 is ENHRY, CDR2 SYGVKD, per germline. The CDR3 protein is CAISYGLFNQPQHF.

The chain carries TRBV7-2 and TRBJ2-1. Germline CDR1 is SGHTA and CDR2 is FQGNSA. The CDR3 has 13 amino acids. No DNA sequence was recorded. CDR3 in amino acids: CASSLASFNEQFF.

CDR3 loop: CASSEGWNNSPLHF. This chain joins TRBV6-4 and TRBJ1-6. The CDR3 covers 14 residues. This entry has no DNA. Germline V gene sequence: CDR1 MRHNA, CDR2 SNTAGT.

The chain uses TRBV7-8 and TRBJ1-2. The length of the CDR3 is 13 residues. The DNA is not on file. The germline CDR1 and CDR2 sequences are SGHVS and FQNEAQ. The CDR3 region is CASSLGWGYGYTF.